These 27 T cell receptor beta chains share one sample of origin, sequenced in a study of Graves' ophthalmopathy and Graves' hyperthyroidism. As the template, RNA transcripts were used to amplify TCR beta CDR3 regions. Amplification began with first-round RT-PCR using HTBI primers, then second-round multiplex PCR was performed. TCRdb re-called the multiplex PCR reads through MiXCR, storing one row per CDR3 protein. The table has about 740,000 distinct CDR3 sequences, about 44% seen once. Source material: peripheral blood. The receptors derive from an adult man with Graves' ophthalmopathy.

On this clonotype itself: The conserved phenylalanine or tryptophan is not found at the CDR3 terminus, so this likely reflects a read error. The V and J genes are TRBV11-2 and TRBJ2-5; TRBD2 aligns across 8 bases. Germline trimming cut 7 bases from V and 5 bases from J; bases unmatched to any gene: 9. CDR3 size: 14 residues. Germline loops: CDR1 SGHAT, CDR2 FQNNGV. CDR3 coding DNA: TGTGCCAGCAACGATCCCCCGGGGGGGGAGACCCAGTACGTC. It translates to CASNDPPGGETQYV.

This clonotype was seen repeatedly, ten times or more. The chain joins TRBV7-9 to TRBJ2-2; D is undetermined. The germline gives CDR1 SEHNR, CDR2 FQNEAQ (reference sequence). The CDR3 runs to 14 residues. V dropped 6 bases and J dropped 6 bases, with 14 bases sitting between them. Written as DNA, the CDR3 is TGTGCCAGCAGTTTCGCGGCGGTGGCCGGGGAGCTGTTTTTT. It is translated as CASSFAAVAGELFF.

V gene TRBV29-1 combines with J gene TRBJ2-7; perhaps TRBD1 as D (5 bases). Trimming cost V 6 bases and J 8 bases, with 14 bases left between them. The CDR3 sequence is 11 residues long. Germline V gives CDR1 SQVTM, CDR2 ANQGSEA. The CDR3 loop reads CSVGHINQQYF. Written as DNA, the CDR3 is TGCAGCGTCGGACACATCAATCAGCAGTACTTC.

The rearrangement uses TRBV20-1 and TRBJ2-5, with D tentatively TRBD2 (7 bases). The length of the CDR3 is 13 residues. The germline V gene encodes CDR1 DFQATT and CDR2 SNEGSKA (reference sequence). The DNA for the CDR3 is TGCAGACCCCTTCGGGGGGCTCAAGAGACCCAGTACTTC. As protein: CRPLRGAQETQYF.

This chain uses TRBV25-1 with TRBJ1-5, with no clear D. Germline values: CDR1 MGHDK, CDR2 SYGVNS. The CDR3 has 17 residues. V was cut by 5 bases and J by 0 bases, with 17 bases left in between. The CDR3 spells CASSPREGADSNQPQHF. Written as DNA, the CDR3 is TGTGCCAGCAGTCCCCGGGAGGGAGCGGATAGCAATCAGCCCCAGCATTTT.

This chain links TRBV7-3 with TRBJ2-7; D unresolved. Trimming cost V 0 bases and J 5 bases, with 5 bases left between them. The germline V gene has CDR1 SGHTA and CDR2 FQGTGA. The CDR3 spans 12 residues. The DNA for the CDR3 is TGTGCCAGCAGCTTAACGCTGGACGAGCAGTACTTC. This codes for CASSLTLDEQYF.

In the case of this clonotype: A read error may be the cause here, since a much bigger clone is one base away. V gene TRBV20-1 combines with J gene TRBJ1-4, with a tentative D call TRBD1 (5 bases). There are 11 residues in the CDR3. CDR1 and CDR2 from the germline V gene are DFQATT and SNEGSKA (reference sequence). Here the CDR3 reads CSAPRDEKLIF. For the CDR3, the DNA is TGCAGTGCCCCCCGGGACGAAAAACTGATTTTT.

The chain joins TRBV25-1 to TRBJ2-6; D not certain. Germline lookup yields CDR1 MGHDK and CDR2 SYGVNS. This CDR3 is built from 15 residues. V was clipped by 6 bases and J by 4 bases, with 13 bases between them. This CDR3 reads CASSPRGDGANVLTF. DNA of the CDR3: TGTGCCAGCAGCCCCCGCGGCGACGGGGCCAACGTCCTGACTTTC.

The chain carries TRBV7-9 and TRBJ2-5; D might be TRBD1 (6 bases). This CDR3 comprises 16 residues. Germline V gives CDR1 SEHNR, CDR2 FQNEAQ (reference sequence). V shed 1 base and J shed 3 bases, with 15 bases lying between them. CDR3 residues: CASSLVSGTLKETQYF. As DNA, the CDR3 is TGTGCCAGCAGCTTAGTCTCAGGGACATTGAAAGAGACCCAGTACTTC.

This clonotype was found many times. The gene calls are TRBV7-9 and TRBJ2-7; weak D call: TRBD2 (5 bases). Trimming left V 5 bases short and J 5 bases short, with 13 bases between. CDR3 length: 13 residues. The germline gives CDR1 SEHNR, CDR2 FQNEAQ (reference sequence). This CDR3 is CASSPSPGNEQYF. The DNA of the CDR3 is TGTGCCAGCAGCCCGAGCCCGGGGAACGAGCAGTACTTC.

This clonotype was counted once. The chain couples TRBV11-2 to TRBJ2-5; D gene unclear. V dropped 5 bases and J dropped 4 bases, with 20 bases sitting between them. Germline lookup yields CDR1 SGHAT and CDR2 FQNNGV. The CDR3 sequence is 16 residues long. The CDR3: CASSQNPRLGGETQYF. The CDR3 DNA is TGTGCCAGCAGCCAAAATCCAAGATTGGGCGGAGAGACCCAGTACTTC.

Many counts were recorded for this clonotype. The chain recombines TRBV10-3 with TRBJ2-7; D perhaps matches TRBD1 (5 bases). The CDR3 runs to 14 residues. The germline V gene encodes CDR1 ENHRY and CDR2 SYGVKD. V lost 4 bases, J lost 0 bases, and 10 bases lay in between. The chain's CDR3 is CAISGGPDSYEQYF. The CDR3 coding sequence is TGTGCCATCAGTGGGGGCCCCGACTCCTACGAGCAGTACTTC.

This rearrangement joins TRBV9 to TRBJ1-2; D ambiguous. Germline CDR1 and CDR2: SGDLS and YYNGEE. Trimming cost V 0 bases and J 0 bases, with 9 bases left between them. The CDR3 consists of 15 residues. The CDR3 region has the DNA TGTGCCAGCAGCGTAGCCCCCACACCTAACTATGGCTACACCTTC. It encodes CASSVAPTPNYGYTF.

As for this clonotype: A much larger clone differs from this one at a single base, so this may be a read error. The rearrangement uses TRBV29-1 and TRBJ2-7; 11 nucleotides match TRBD1. CDR3 length: 15 residues. Germline CDR1 SQVTM, CDR2 ANQGSEA. The CDR3: CSVSSGTGGPYDQYF. CDR3 sequence (DNA): TGCAGCGTTTCTAGCGGGACAGGGGGACCCTACGATCAGTACTTC.

The V call is TRBV25-1, the J call TRBJ1-1; D is ambiguous. CDR3 length: 13 amino acids. The germline V and J ends were trimmed by 5 bases and 4 bases, with 11 bases remaining between them. Germline V gene data show CDR1 as MGHDK and CDR2 as SYGVNS. The CDR3 region is CASSFGFSTEAFF. DNA of the CDR3: TGTGCCAGCAGTTTTGGGTTTAGCACTGAAGCTTTCTTT.

This clonotype was seen just once. The chain recombines TRBV29-1 with TRBJ2-3; tentative D call: TRBD1 (5 bases). Germline V gene data show CDR1 as SQVTM and CDR2 as ANQGSEA. The CDR3 totals 12 residues. V dropped 8 bases and J dropped 1 base, with 10 bases sitting between them. DNA of the CDR3: TGCAGCATGGCCAGGGGCACAGATACGCAGTATTTT. It translates to CSMARGTDTQYF.

This clonotype was seen a few times. The V call is TRBV4-3, the J call TRBJ2-7, with D perhaps TRBD2 (5 bases). In germline, CDR1 is LGHNA, CDR2 YSLEER. The CDR3 consists of 14 residues. V shed 0 bases and J shed 3 bases, with 9 bases lying between them. The CDR3 coding sequence is TGCGCCAGCAGCCAAGATGGTCGGGACTACGAGCAGTACTTC. It specifies CASSQDGRDYEQYF.

With respect to this clonotype: One base away lies a much larger clone, so this may be a sequencing read error. The chain links TRBV7-9 to TRBJ2-7, with 9 bases fitting TRBD1. This CDR3 comprises 14 residues. The germline V gene has CDR1 SEHNR and CDR2 FQNEAQ (reference sequence). The trim removed 4 bases at V and 2 bases at J, leaving 3 bases unmatched. The CDR3 sequence is CASSSDRGAYEQYF. CDR3 bases: TGTGCCAGCAGCTCCGACAGGGGGGCCTACGAGCAGTACTTC.

This clonotype was counted between two and nine times. The chain joins TRBV7-3 to TRBJ1-3; 7 bases are a match to TRBD1. CDR1 is SGHTA and CDR2 is FQGTGA in the germline V gene. The CDR3 consists of 16 residues. With 7 bases clipped from V and 1 base from J, the junction kept 10 bases outside the gene matches. The CDR3 is CASTAVTGSSGNTIYF. The CDR3, as DNA: TGTGCCAGCACTGCGGTGACAGGGAGTTCTGGAAACACCATATATTTT. Based on the CDR3 plus reference TRBV7-3 and TRBJ1-3, the full variable domain is GAGVSQTPSNKVTEKGKYVELRCDPISGHTALYWYRQSLGQGPEFLIYFQGTGAADDSGLPNDRFFAVRPEGSVSTLKIQRTERGDSAVYLCASTAVTGSSGNTIYFGEGSWLTVV.

On this clonotype itself: A junction boundary mismatches the germline segment, possibly from a read error. This chain connects TRBV7-8 to TRBJ2-7; unclear D gene. Germline V lookup: CDR1 SGHVS, CDR2 FQNEAQ. This CDR3 has 16 residues. The CDR3 spells CAGSLQGSVSSYEQYF. As DNA, the CDR3 is TGTGCCGGCAGCTTACAAGGGTCCGTATCCTCCTACGAGCAGTACTTC.

This clonotype was counted only a few times. The gene calls are TRBV24-1 and TRBJ2-5; D perhaps matches TRBD1 (6 bases). This CDR3 has 16 amino acids. Germline V gene lookup returns CDR1 KGHDR and CDR2 SFDVKD. With 4 bases removed from V and 5 bases from J, the gap between germline ends came to 19 bases. CDR3 DNA sequence: TGTGCCACCAGTGACCGTTCCTACAGGGCGCAGGAGACCCAGTACTTC. The encoded protein is CATSDRSYRAQETQYF.

This clonotype was seen more than once but under ten times. The rearrangement links TRBV2 to TRBJ1-2; D ambiguous. The V end was cut by 7 bases, the J end by 0 bases, with 12 bases between. The CDR3 spans 14 residues. Germline values: CDR1 SNHLY, CDR2 FYNNEI. The chain's CDR3 is CASTGGPANYGYTF. CDR3 DNA: TGTGCCAGCACCGGAGGGCCAGCTAACTATGGCTACACCTTC.

Comments on this clonotype: At one end, the junction sequence differs from germline, possibly due to a read error. Written as DNA, the CDR3 is TGTGCCAGCAGTGATCGAATTACAGGGGACACTGAAGCTTTCTTT. Translating it yields CASSDRITGDTEAFF. The rearrangement uses TRBV10-3 and TRBJ1-1; TRBD1 matches at 7 bases. The CDR3 spans 15 residues. Germline V gives CDR1 ENHRY, CDR2 SYGVKD.

The chain joins TRBV7-3 to TRBJ2-7; D may match TRBD1 or TRBD2 (5 bases each). The CDR3 extends over 17 amino acids. V shed 4 bases and J shed 7 bases, with 26 bases lying between them. Germline CDR1 and CDR2: SGHTA and FQGTGA. In nucleotides, the CDR3 is TGTGCCAGCAGCTCCTACGCGAACGGGGCCTACACCGGGGAGCAGTACTTC. It encodes CASSSYANGAYTGEQYF.

The chain is built from TRBV24-1 and TRBJ1-5, with TRBD1 identical over 12 bases. CDR3 length: 18 amino acids. The junction had 9 bases not matched to a gene; V was cut back by 5 bases and J by 2 bases. Germline CDR1 is KGHDR and CDR2 is SFDVKD. CDR3 sequence (DNA): TGTGCCACCAGTGCTTCGGGACAGGGGGCGCGGGGCAATCAGCCCCAGCATTTT. It yields the protein CATSASGQGARGNQPQHF.

The chain carries TRBV25-1 and TRBJ2-5; 8 bases line up with TRBD2. Unmatched junction bases numbered 4, after V lost 8 bases and J lost 2 bases. The length of the CDR3 is 13 residues. Per the germline V gene, CDR1 is MGHDK and CDR2 is SYGVNS. CDR3 in amino acids: CASQGLAQETQYF. CDR3 DNA: TGTGCCAGCCAAGGACTAGCTCAAGAGACCCAGTACTTC. The full variable domain, rest sourced from reference TRBV25-1 and TRBJ2-5, is EADIYQTPRYLVIGTGKKITLECSQTMGHDKMYWYQQDPGMELHLIHYSYGVNSTEKGDLSSESTVSRIRTEHFPLTLESARPSHTSQYLCASQGLAQETQYFGPGTRLLVL.

The chain recombines TRBV29-1 with TRBJ2-5; 10 nucleotides agree with TRBD1. CDR3 length equals 15 residues. Germline trimming cut 4 bases from V and 1 base from J; bases unmatched to any gene: 6. Germline CDR1 is SQVTM and CDR2 is ANQGSEA. Here the CDR3 reads CSVGGQGHRQETQYF. The CDR3 coding sequence is TGCAGCGTTGGGGGACAGGGGCATCGCCAAGAGACCCAGTACTTC.